The 6 T cell receptor beta chains below were found in one sample sequenced in a study of cytomegalovirus exposure and HLA in healthy donors. PCR involved 60 Vbeta and 13 Jbeta primers. Clones were sequenced by immunoSEQ multiplex PCR, and TCRdb holds only the in-frame ones, with some missing. The profile covers about 110,000 clones, with approximately 84% appearing a single time and under 0.3% taken by the ten largest. The specimen sequenced was PBMCs. The receptors come from a man in his forties or fifties in good health and CMV-seronegative.

The chain links TRBV6-1 to TRBJ1-1; 7 positions match TRBD1. The length of the CDR3 is 14 residues. V dropped 7 bases and J dropped 2; count of bases not matched to a gene: 7. The germline gives CDR1 MNHNS, CDR2 SASEGT. The DNA of the CDR3 is TGTGCCAGCAACCAGGGACAGCACAACACTGAAGCTTTCTTT. Its protein is CASNQGQHNTEAFF.

This clone was counted once. The V and J genes are TRBV5-6 and TRBJ2-1, with unresolved D. The germline gives CDR1 SGHDT, CDR2 YYEEEE. This CDR3 has 15 amino acids. Trimming cost V 2 bases and J 6 bases, with 15 bases left between them. CDR3 in amino acids: CASSLVDSLINEQFF. The CDR3 nucleotides are TGTGCCAGCAGCTTAGTTGATAGTTTAATCAATGAGCAGTTCTTC. Drawing the rest from reference TRBV5-6 and TRBJ2-1, the complete variable domain is DAGVTQSPTHLIKTRGQQVTLRCSPKSGHDTVSWYQQALGQGPQFIFQYYEEEERQRGNFPDRFSGHQFPNYSSELNVNALLLGDSALYLCASSLVDSLINEQFFGPGTRLTVL.

V gene TRBV4-3 combines with J gene TRBJ2-1; 9 nucleotides agree with TRBD2. Germline loops: CDR1 LGHNA, CDR2 YSLEER. Unmatched junction bases numbered 10, after V lost 0 bases and J lost 7 bases. This CDR3 comprises 17 residues. CDR3 sequence (DNA): TGCGCCAGCAGCCAAGATCTTGGGACTAGCAAGCAGAATGAGCAGTTCTTC. Protein product: CASSQDLGTSKQNEQFF.

This clone was observed a handful of times. V and J are TRBV5-4 and TRBJ2-6, with D perhaps matching TRBD2 (6 bases). The CDR3 extends over 17 amino acids. Germline V gene data show CDR1 as SGHNT and CDR2 as YYREEE (reference sequence). V was cut by 4 bases and J by 4 bases, with 18 bases left in between. The CDR3 loop reads CASSAGGLRAGANVLTF. Here the CDR3 DNA reads TGTGCCAGCAGCGCCGGGGGACTTAGGGCGGGGGCCAACGTCCTGACTTTC.

V gene TRBV4-1 combines with J gene TRBJ1-2; TRBD1 matches at 7 bases. Germline trimming cut 6 bases from V and 0 bases from J; bases unmatched to any gene: 7. The CDR3 runs 15 residues. CDR1 is MGHRA and CDR2 is YSYEKL in the germline V gene. The CDR3 is CASRTGLQANYGYTF. CDR3 in DNA: TGCGCCAGCAGGACAGGGCTCCAAGCTAACTATGGCTACACCTTC.

The chain recombines TRBV7-2 with TRBJ1-2; a possible D gene is TRBD1 (5 bases). Germline-derived CDR1 and CDR2 are SGHTA and FQGNSA. The CDR3 length is 14 residues. V was cut by 5 bases and J by 8 bases, with 18 bases left in between. CDR3 DNA sequence: TGTGCCAGCAGCGACTTGATAGGGGTCGGCGGCTACACCTTC. It translates to CASSDLIGVGGYTF.